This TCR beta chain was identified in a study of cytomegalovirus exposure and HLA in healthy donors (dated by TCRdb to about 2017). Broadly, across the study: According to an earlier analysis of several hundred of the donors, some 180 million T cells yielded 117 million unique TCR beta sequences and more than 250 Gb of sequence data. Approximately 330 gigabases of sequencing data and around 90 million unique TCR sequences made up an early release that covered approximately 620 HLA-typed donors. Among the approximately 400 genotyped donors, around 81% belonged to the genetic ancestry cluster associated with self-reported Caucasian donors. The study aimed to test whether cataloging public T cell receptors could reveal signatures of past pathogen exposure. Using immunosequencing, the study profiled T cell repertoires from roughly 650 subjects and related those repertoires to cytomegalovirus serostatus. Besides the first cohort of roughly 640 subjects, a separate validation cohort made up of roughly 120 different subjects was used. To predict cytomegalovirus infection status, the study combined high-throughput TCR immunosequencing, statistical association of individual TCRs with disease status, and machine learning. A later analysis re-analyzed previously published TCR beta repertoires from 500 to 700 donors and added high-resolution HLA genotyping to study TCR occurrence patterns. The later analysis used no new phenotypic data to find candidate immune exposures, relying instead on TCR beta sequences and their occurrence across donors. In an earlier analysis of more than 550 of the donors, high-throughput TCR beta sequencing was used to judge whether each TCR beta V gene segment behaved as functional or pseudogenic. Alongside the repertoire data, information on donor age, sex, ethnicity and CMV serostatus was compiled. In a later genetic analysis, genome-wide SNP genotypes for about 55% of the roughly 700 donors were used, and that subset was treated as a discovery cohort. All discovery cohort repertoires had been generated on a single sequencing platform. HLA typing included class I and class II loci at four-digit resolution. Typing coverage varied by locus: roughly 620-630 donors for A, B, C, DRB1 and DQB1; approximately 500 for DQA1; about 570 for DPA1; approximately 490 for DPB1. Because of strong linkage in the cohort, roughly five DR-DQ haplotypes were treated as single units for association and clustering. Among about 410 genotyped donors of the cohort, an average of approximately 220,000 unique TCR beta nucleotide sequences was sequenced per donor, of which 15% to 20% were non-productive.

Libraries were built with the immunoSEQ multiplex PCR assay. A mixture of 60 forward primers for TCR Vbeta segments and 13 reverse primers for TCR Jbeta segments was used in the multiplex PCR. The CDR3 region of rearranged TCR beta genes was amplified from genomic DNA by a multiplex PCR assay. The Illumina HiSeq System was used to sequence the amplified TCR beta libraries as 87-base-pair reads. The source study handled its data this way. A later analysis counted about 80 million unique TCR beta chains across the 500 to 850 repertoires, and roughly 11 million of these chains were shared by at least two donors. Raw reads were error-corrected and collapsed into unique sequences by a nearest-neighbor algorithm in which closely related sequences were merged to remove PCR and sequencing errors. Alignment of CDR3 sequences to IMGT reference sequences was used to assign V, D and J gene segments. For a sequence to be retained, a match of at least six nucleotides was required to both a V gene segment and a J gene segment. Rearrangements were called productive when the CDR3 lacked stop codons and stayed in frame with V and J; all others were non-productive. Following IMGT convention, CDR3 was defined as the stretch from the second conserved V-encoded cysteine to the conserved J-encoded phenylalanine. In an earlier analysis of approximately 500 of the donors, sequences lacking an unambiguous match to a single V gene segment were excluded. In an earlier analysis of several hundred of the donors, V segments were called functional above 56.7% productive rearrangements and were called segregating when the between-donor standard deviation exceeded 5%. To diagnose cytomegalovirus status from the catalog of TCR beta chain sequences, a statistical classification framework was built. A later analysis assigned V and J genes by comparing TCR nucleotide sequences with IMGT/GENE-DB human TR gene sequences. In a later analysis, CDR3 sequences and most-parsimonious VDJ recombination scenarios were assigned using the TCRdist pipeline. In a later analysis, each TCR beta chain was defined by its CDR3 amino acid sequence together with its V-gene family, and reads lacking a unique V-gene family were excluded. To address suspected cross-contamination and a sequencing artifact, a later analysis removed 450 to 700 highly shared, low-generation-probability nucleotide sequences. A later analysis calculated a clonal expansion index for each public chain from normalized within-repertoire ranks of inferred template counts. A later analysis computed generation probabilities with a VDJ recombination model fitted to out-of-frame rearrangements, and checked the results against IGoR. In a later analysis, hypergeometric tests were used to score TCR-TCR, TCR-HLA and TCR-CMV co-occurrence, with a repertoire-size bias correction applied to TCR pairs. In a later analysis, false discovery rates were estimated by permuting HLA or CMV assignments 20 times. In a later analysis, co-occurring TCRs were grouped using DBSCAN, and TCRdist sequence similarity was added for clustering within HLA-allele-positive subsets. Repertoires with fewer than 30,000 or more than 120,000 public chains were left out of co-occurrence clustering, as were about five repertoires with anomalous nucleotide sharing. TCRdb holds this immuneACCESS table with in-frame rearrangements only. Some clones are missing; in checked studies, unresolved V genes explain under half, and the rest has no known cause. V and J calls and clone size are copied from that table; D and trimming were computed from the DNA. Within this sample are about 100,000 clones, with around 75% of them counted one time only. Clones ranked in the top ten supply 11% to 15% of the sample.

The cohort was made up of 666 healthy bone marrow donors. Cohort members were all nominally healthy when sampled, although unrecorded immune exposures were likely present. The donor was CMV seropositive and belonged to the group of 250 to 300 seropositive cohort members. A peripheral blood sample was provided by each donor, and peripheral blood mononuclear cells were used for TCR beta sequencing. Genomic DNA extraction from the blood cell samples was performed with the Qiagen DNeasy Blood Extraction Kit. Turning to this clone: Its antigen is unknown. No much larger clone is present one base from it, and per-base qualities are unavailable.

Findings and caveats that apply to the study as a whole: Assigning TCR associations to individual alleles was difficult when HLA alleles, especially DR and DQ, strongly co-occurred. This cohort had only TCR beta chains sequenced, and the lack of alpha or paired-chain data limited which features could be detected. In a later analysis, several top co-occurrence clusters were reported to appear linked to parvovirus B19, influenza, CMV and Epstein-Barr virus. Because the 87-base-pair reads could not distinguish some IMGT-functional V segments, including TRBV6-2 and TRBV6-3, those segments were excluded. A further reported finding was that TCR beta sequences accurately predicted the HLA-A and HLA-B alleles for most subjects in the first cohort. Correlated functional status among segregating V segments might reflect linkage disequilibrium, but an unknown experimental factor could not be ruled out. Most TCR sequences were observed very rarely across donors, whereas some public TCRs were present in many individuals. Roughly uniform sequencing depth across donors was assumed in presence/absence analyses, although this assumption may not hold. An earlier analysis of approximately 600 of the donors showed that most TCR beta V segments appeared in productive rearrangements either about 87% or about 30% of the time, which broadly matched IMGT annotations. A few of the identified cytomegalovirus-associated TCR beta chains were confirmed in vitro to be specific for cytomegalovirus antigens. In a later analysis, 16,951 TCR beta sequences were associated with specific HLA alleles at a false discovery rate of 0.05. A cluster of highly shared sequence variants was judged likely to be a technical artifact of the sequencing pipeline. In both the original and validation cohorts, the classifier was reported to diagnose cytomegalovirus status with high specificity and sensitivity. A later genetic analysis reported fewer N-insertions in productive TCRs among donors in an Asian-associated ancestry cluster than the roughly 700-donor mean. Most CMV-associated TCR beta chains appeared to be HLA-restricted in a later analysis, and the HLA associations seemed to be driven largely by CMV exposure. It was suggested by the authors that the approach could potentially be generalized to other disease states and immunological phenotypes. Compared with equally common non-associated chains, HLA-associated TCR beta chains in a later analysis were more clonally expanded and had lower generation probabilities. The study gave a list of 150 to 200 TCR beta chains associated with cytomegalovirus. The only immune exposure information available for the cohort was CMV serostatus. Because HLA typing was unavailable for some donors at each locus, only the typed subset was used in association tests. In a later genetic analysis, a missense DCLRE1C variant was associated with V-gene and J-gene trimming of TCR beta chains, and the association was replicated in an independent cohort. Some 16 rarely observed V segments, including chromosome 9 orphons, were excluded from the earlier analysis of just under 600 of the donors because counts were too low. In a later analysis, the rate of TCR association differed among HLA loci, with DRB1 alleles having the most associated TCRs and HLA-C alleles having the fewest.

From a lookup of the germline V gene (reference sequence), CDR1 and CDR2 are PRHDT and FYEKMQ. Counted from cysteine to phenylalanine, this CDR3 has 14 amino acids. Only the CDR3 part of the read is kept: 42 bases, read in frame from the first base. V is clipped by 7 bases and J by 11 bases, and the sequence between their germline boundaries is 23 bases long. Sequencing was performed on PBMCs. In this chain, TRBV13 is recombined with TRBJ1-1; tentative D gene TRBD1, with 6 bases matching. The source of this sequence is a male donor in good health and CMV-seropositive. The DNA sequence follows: TGTGCCAGCATCATGTCTCTTTCAGGGGACGTGGCTTTCTTT. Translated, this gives CASIMSLSGDVAFF.